This T cell receptor beta chain was identified during a study of blood T cell repertoires in COVID-19. This CDR3 has 15 residues. Trimming at V came to 3 bases and at J to 5 bases, leaving 7 bases not matched to a gene. CDR1 and CDR2 (germline): LGHNA, YSLEER. Original processing notes: Reference gene primer amplification in the assay estimated nucleated cell counts. Assay: immunoSEQ multiplex PCR; the TCRdb copy retains only in-frame clones and omits some. D and trimming come from the DNA, and the V and J calls and clone size come from that table. Among some 62,000 clones listed, approximately 88% were seen once.

Sequenced: peripheral blood. The TCR sequence derives from a human donor in a cohort sampled during active COVID-19. The rearrangement joins TRBV4-3 to TRBJ2-5; the match to TRBD1 covers 9 bases. The CDR3 DNA follows: TGCGCCAGCAGCCACGACTACAGGGGGCGGGAGACCCAGTACTTC. Translation gives CASSHDYRGRETQYF.